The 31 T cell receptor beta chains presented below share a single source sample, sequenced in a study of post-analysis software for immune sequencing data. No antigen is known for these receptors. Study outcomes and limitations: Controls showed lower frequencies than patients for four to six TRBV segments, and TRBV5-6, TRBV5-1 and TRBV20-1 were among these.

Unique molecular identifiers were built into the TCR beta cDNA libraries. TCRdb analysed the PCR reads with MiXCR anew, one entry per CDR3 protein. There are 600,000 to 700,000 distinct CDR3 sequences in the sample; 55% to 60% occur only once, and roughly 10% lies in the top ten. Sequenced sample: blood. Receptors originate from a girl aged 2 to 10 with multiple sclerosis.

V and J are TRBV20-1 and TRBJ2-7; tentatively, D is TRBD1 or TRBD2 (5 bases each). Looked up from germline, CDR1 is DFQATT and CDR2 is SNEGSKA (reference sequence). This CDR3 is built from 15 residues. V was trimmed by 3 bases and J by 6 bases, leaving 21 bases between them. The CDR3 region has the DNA TGCAGTGCTAGTAGGTCGGGGCTAGACCTGGGCGAGCAGTACTTC. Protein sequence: CSASRSGLDLGEQYF.

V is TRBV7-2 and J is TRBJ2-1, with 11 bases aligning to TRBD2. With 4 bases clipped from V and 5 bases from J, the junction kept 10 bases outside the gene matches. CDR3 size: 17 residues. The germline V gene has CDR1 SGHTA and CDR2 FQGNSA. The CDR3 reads CASSSSGGSILNNEQFF. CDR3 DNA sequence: TGTGCCAGCAGCTCTAGCGGGGGGTCAATTCTTAACAATGAGCAGTTCTTC.

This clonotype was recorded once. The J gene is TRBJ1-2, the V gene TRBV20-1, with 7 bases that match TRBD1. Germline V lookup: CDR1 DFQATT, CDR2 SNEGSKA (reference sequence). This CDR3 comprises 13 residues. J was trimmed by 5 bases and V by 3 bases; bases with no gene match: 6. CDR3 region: CSASAQGVYGYTF. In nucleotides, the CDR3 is TGCAGTGCTAGCGCCCAGGGGGTTTATGGCTACACCTTC.

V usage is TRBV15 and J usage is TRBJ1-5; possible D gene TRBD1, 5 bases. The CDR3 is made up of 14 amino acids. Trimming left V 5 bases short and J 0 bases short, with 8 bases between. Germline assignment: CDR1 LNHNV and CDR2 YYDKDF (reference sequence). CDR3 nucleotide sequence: TGTGCCACCAGCCCGACAGTTAGCAATCAGCCCCAGCATTTT. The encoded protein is CATSPTVSNQPQHF.

For the CDR3, the DNA is TGTGCCAGCAGTCCACGGCAGGGGACCTACGAGCAGTACTTC. As protein: CASSPRQGTYEQYF. This rearrangement joins TRBV6-6 to TRBJ2-4; weak D call: TRBD1 (6 bases). The end of the DNA aligns better with TRBJ2-7, so the J call may be wrong. The CDR3 is 14 amino acids. From germline, CDR1 is MNHNY and CDR2 SVGAGI (reference sequence).

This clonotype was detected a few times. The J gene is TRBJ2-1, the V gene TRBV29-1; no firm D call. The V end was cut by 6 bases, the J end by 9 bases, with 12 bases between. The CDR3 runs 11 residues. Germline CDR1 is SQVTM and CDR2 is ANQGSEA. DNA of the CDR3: TGCAGCGTCTCCCGTACAGCTGAGCAGTTCTTC. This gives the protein CSVSRTAEQFF.

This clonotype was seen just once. The CDR3 region has the DNA TGTGCCAGCAGCCCTCGAAGTGGAGGGGCTGAATATGGCTACACCTTC. This encodes CASSPRSGGAEYGYTF. The chain joins TRBV21-1 to TRBJ1-2. TRBV21-1 is assigned pseudogene status. The CDR3 is 16 residues long.

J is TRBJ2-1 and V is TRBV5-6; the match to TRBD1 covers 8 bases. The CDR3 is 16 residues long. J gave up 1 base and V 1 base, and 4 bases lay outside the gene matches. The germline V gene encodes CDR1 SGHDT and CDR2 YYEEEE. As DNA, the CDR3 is TGTGCCAGCAGCTTGCAAACAGGGGGGTCCTACAATGAGCAGTTCTTC. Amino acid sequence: CASSLQTGGSYNEQFF.

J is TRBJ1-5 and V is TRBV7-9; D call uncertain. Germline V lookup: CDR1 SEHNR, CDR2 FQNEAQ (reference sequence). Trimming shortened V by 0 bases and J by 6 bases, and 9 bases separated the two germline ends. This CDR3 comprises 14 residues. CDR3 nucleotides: TGTGCCAGCAGCTTAGCAGTTCACGGTCAGCCCCAGCATTTT. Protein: CASSLAVHGQPQHF.

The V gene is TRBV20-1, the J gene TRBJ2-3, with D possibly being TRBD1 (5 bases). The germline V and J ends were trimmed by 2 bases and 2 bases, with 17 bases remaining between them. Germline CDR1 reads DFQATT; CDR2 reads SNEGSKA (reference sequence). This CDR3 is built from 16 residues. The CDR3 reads CSARRGKRPSTDTQYF. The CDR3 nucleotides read TGCAGTGCTAGAAGGGGTAAACGGCCCTCCACAGATACGCAGTATTTT.

CDR3: CASSPESFLENTEAFF. DNA of the CDR3: TGTGCCAGCAGCCCCGAAAGTTTTCTAGAGAACACTGAAGCTTTCTTT. The gene calls are TRBV12-3 or TRBV12-4 and TRBJ1-1; D remains unclear. The V and J ends lost 6 bases and 1 base respectively, with 18 bases between them. The CDR3 loop spans 16 amino acids.

The CDR3 here is CSAGWSSYNEQFF. As DNA, the CDR3 is TGCAGTGCGGGTTGGAGCTCCTACAATGAGCAGTTCTTC. The chain couples TRBV20-1 to TRBJ2-1, with unresolved D. Trimming took 6 bases from V and 0 from J, leaving 9 bases between them. Germline lookup yields CDR1 DFQATT and CDR2 SNEGSKA (reference sequence). The CDR3 extends over 13 amino acids.

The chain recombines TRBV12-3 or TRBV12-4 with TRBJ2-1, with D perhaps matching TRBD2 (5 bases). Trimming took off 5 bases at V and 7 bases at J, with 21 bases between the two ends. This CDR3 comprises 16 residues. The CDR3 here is CASSPGGARLGNEQFF. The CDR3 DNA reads TGTGCCAGCAGTCCCGGAGGAGCCCGCCTGGGAAATGAGCAGTTCTTC.

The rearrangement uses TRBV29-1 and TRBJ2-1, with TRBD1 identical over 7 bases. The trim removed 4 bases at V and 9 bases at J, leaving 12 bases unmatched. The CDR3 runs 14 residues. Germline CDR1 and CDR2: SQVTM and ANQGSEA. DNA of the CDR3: TGCAGCGTTGTTTGGACAGGAGTACGCCCTGAGCAGTTCTTC. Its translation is CSVVWTGVRPEQFF.

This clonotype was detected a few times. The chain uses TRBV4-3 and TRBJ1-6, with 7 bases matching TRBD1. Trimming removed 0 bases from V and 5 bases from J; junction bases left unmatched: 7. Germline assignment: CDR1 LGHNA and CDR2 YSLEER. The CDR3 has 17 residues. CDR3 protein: CASSQEVKGANNSPLHF. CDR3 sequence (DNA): TGCGCCAGCAGCCAAGAAGTAAAGGGGGCGAATAATTCACCCCTCCACTTT.

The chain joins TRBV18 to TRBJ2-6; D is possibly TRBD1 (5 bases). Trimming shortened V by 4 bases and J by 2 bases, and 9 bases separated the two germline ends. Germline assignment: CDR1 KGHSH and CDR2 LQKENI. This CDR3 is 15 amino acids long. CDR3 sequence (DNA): TGTGCCAGCTCACAAGGGGATGCTGGGGCCAACGTCCTGACTTTC. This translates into CASSQGDAGANVLTF.

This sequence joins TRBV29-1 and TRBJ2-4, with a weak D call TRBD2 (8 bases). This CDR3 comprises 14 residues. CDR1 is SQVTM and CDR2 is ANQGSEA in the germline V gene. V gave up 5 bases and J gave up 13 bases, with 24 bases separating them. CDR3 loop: CSVSHREGAGEQYF. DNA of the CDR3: TGCAGCGTTTCCCATCGGGAGGGGGCAGGGGAGCAGTACTTC.

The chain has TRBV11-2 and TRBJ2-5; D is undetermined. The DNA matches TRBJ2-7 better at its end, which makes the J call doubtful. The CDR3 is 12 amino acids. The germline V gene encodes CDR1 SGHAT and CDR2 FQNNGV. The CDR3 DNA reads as TGTGCCAGCAGCTTACCACACCACGAGCAGTACTTC. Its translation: CASSLPHHEQYF.

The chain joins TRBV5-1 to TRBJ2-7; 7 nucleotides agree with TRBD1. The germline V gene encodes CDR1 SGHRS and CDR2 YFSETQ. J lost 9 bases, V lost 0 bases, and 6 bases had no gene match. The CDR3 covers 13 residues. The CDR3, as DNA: TGCGCCAGCAGCTTGGAAGGGGGCGCCGGGCAGTACTTC. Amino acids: CASSLEGGAGQYF.

The CDR3 sequence: CSAPRGFRDGAYEQYF. The CDR3 DNA is TGCAGTGCTCCGCGCGGGTTCCGGGACGGAGCTTACGAGCAGTACTTC. The chain carries TRBV20-1 and TRBJ2-7, with D perhaps assigned TRBD1 or TRBD2 (5 bases each). Germline values: CDR1 DFQATT, CDR2 SNEGSKA (reference sequence). There are 16 residues in the CDR3. The V gene lost 5 bases and the J gene lost 4 bases, with 24 bases spanning the gap.

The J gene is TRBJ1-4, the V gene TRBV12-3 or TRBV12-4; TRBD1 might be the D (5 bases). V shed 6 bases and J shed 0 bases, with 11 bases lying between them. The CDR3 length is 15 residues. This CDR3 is CASSPGRATNEKLFF. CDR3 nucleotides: TGTGCCAGCAGCCCGGGCAGGGCAACTAATGAAAAACTGTTTTTT.

CDR3 in DNA: TGTGCCAGCAGCTTCCAGGGAGCCAAAAACATTCAGTACTTC. As protein: CASSFQGAKNIQYF. The rearrangement joins TRBV5-8 to TRBJ2-4; a weak D match, TRBD1 (5 bases). The CDR3 has 14 residues. Trimming took off 2 bases at V and 0 bases at J, with 6 bases between the two ends. The V gene's germline CDR1 is SGHTS and CDR2 YDEGEE. The variable domain in full, with the rest retrieved from reference TRBV5-8 and TRBJ2-4, is EAGVTQSPTHLIKTRGQQATLRCSPISGHTSVYWYQQALGLGLQFLLWYDEGEERNRGNFPPRFSGRQFPNYSSELNVNALELEDSALYLCASSFQGAKNIQYFGAGTRLSVL.

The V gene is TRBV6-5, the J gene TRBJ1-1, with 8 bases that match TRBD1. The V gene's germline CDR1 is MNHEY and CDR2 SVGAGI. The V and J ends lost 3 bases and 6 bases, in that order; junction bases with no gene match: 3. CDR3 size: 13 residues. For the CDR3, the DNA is TGTGCCAGCAGTTATAGACAGGGGCCTGAAGCTTTCTTT. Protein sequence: CASSYRQGPEAFF.

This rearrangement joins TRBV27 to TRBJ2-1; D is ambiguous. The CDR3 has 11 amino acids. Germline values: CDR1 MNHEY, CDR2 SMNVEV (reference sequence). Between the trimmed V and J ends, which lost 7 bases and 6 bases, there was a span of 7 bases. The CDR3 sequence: CASTGSNEQFF. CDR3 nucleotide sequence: TGTGCCAGCACCGGTTCCAATGAGCAGTTCTTC.

The CDR3: CSARDSGQRYEQYF. The CDR3 region has the DNA TGCAGTGCTAGAGATTCGGGACAAAGGTACGAGCAGTACTTC. This chain uses TRBV20-1 with TRBJ2-7, with D perhaps matching TRBD1 (6 bases). This CDR3 spans 14 amino acids. Germline values: CDR1 DFQATT, CDR2 SNEGSKA (reference sequence). V was trimmed by 0 bases and J by 4 bases, leaving 13 bases between them.

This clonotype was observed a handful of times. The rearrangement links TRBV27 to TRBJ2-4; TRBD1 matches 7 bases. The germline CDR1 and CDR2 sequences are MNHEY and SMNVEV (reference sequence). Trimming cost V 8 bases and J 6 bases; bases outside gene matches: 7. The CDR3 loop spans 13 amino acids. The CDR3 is CASRRTGGNIQYF. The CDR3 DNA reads TGTGCCAGCCGACGGACAGGCGGAAACATTCAGTACTTC.

The CDR3 nucleotides are TGTGCCAGCAGCTTGACGGGATCGTCTAGCGGGGGAAACATTCAGTACTTC. It is translated as CASSLTGSSSGGNIQYF. The rearrangement links TRBV7-9 to TRBJ2-4; 10 nucleotides match TRBD2. CDR1 is SEHNR, CDR2 FQNEAQ, per germline (reference sequence). With V trimmed by 3 bases and J by 6 bases, 11 bases remained unmatched. This CDR3 contains 17 residues.

The CDR3 DNA sequence: TGTGCCAGCATCCTCTCCATACAGGGTGAAGGCTACACCTTC. Amino acid sequence: CASILSIQGEGYTF. The chain recombines TRBV7-9 with TRBJ1-2, with D maybe TRBD1 (6 bases). Trimming stripped 7 bases from V and 8 bases from J, with 20 bases between. Germline CDR1 reads SEHNR; CDR2 reads FQNEAQ (reference sequence). There are 14 residues in the CDR3.

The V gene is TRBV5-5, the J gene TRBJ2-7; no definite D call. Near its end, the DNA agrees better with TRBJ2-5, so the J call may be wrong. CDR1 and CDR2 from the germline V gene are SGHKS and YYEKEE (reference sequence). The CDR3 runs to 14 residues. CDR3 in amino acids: CASSLAQLEETQYF. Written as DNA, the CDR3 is TGTGCCAGCAGCTTGGCACAGTTGGAGGAGACCCAGTACTTC.

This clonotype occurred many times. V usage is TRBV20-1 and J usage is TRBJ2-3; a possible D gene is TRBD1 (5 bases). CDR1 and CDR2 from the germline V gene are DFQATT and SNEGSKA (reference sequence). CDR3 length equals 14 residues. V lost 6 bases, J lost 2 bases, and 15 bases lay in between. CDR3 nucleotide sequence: TGCAGTGCAGCAGGGCTACCCCTCACAGATACGCAGTATTTT. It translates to CSAAGLPLTDTQYF.

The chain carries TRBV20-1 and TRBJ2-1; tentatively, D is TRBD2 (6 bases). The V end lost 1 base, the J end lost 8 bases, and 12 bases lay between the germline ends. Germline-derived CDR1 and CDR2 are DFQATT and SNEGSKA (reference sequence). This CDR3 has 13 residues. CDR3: CSARVGGLDEQFF. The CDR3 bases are TGCAGTGCTAGAGTCGGGGGTCTGGATGAGCAGTTCTTC.